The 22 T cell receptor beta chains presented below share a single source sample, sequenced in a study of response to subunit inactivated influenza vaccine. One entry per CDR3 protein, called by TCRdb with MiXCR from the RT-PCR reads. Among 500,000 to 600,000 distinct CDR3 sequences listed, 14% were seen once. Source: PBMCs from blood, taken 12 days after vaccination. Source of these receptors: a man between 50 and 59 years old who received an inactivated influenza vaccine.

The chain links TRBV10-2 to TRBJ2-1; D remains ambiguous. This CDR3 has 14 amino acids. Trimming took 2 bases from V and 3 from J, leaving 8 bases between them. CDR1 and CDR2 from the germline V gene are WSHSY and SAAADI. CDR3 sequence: CASSEVSGYNEQFF. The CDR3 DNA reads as TGCGCCAGCAGTGAGGTGTCGGGCTACAATGAGCAGTTCTTC.

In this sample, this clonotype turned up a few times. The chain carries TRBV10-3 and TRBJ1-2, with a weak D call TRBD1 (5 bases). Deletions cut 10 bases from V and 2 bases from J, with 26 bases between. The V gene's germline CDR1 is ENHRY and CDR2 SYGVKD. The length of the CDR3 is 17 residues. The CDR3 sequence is CATRVEAGNRRNYGYTF. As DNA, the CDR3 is TGTGCCACCCGGGTTGAGGCAGGGAATCGCCGAAACTATGGCTACACCTTC.

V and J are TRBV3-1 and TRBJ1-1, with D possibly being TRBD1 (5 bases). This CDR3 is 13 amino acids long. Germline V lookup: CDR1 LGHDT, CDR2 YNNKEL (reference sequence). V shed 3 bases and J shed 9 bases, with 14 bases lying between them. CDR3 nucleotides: TGTGCCAGCAGCCAGATTTCTCAGGGTAAAGCTTTCTTT. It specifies CASSQISQGKAFF.

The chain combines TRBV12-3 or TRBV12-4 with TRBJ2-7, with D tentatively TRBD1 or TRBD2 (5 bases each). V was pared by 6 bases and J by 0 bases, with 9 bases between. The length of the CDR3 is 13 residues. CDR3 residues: CASSTGPSYEQYF. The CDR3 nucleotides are TGTGCCAGCAGCACGGGACCCTCCTACGAGCAGTACTTC.

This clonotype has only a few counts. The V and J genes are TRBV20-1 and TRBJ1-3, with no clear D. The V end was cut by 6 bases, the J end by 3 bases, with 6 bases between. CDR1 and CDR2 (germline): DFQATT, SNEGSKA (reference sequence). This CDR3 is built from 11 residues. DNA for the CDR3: TGCAGTGCCGGTGATGGAAACACCATATATTTT. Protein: CSAGDGNTIYF.

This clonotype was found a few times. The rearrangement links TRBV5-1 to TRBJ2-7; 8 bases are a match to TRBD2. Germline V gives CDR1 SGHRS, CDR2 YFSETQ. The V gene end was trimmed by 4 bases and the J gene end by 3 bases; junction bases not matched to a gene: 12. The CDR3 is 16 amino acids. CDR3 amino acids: CASSVNSGTRYYEQYF. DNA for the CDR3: TGCGCCAGCAGCGTGAACTCCGGGACTAGGTACTACGAGCAGTACTTC.

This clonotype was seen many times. CDR3 loop: CASSESPRGRGSSPLHF. CDR3 coding DNA: TGCGCCAGCAGTGAGTCGCCCCGGGGCCGCGGAAGTTCACCCCTCCACTTT. This chain uses TRBV10-2 with TRBJ1-6, with D possibly TRBD1 on 5 matching bases. Deletions cut 0 bases from V and 9 bases from J, with 18 bases between. CDR1 WSHSY and CDR2 SAAADI come from the germline V gene. The CDR3 runs to 17 residues.

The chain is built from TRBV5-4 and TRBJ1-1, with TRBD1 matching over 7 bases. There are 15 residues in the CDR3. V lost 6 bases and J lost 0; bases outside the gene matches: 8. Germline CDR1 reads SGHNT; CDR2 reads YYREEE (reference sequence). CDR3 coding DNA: TGTGCCAGCACCCAGGGGACAGAACTGAACACTGAAGCTTTCTTT. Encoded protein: CASTQGTELNTEAFF.

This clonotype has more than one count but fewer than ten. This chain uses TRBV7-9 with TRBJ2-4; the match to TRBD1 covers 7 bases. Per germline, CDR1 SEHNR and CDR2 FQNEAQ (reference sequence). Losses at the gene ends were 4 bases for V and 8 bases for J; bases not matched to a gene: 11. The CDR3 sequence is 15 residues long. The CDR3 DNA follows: TGTGCCAGCAGCTCCCTCGACAGGGATGGGGACATTCAGTACTTC. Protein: CASSSLDRDGDIQYF.

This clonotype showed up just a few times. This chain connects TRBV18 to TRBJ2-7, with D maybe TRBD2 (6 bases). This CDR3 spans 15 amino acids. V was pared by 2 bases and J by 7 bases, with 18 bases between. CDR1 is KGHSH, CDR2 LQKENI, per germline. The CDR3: CASSPLKGGLQEQYF. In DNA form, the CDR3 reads TGTGCCAGCTCACCATTAAAGGGAGGATTGCAGGAGCAGTACTTC.

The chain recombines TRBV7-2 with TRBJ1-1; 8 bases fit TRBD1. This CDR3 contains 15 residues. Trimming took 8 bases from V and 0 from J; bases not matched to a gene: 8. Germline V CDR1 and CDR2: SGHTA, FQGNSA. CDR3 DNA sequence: TGTGCCAGCCAGAGACAGGGGCGGGTGAACACTGAAGCTTTCTTT. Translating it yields CASQRQGRVNTEAFF.

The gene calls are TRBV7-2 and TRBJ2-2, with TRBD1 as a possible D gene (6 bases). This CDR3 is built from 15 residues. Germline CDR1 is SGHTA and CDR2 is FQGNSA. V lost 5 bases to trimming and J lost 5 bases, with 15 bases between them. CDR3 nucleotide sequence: TGTGCCAGCAGCCCCAGGGGCCTGGGGACCGGGGAGCTGTTTTTT. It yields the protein CASSPRGLGTGELFF.

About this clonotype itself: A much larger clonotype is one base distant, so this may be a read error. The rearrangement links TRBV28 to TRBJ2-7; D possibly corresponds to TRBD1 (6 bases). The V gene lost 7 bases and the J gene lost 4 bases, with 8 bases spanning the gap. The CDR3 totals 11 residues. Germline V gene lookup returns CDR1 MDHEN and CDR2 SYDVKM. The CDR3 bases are TGTGCCAGCAAGAGGGGGTACGAGCAGTACTTC. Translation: CASKRGYEQYF.

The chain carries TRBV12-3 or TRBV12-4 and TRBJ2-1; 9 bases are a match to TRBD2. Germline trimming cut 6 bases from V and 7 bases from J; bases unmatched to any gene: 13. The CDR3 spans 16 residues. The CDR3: CASSPIAGVLHNEQFF. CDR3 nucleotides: TGTGCCAGCAGCCCTATAGCGGGAGTCTTGCATAATGAGCAGTTCTTC.

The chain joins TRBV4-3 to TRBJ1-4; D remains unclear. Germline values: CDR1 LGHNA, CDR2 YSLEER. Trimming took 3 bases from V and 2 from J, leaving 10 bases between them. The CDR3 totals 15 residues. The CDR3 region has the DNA TGCGCCAGCAGCCATCCCGGGAGGACTAATGAAAAACTGTTTTTT. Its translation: CASSHPGRTNEKLFF.

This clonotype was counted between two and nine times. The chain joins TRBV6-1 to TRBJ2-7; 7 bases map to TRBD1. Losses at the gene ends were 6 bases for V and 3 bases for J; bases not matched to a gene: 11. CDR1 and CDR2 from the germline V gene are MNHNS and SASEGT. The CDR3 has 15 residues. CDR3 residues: CASSATEQGRYEQYF. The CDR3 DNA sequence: TGTGCCAGCAGCGCTACCGAACAGGGGCGCTACGAGCAGTACTTC.

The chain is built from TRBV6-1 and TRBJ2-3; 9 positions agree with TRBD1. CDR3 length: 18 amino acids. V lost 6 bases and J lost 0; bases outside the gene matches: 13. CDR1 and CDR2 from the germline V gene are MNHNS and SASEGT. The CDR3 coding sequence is TGTGCCAGCAGACCTATCCCGGGGACAGGGCTTAGCACAGATACGCAGTATTTT. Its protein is CASRPIPGTGLSTDTQYF.

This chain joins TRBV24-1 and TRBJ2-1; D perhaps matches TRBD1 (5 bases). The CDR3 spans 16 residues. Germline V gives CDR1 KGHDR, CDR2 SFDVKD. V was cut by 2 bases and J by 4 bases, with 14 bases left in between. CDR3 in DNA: TGTGCCACCAGTGATTCAAGGGGCAGTTTGTACAATGAGCAGTTCTTC. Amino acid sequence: CATSDSRGSLYNEQFF.

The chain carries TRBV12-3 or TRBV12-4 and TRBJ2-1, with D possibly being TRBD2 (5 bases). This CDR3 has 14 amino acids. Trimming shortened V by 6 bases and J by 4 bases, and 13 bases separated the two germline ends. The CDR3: CASSPTRVYNEQFF. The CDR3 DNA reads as TGTGCCAGCAGCCCGACGAGGGTTTACAATGAGCAGTTCTTC.

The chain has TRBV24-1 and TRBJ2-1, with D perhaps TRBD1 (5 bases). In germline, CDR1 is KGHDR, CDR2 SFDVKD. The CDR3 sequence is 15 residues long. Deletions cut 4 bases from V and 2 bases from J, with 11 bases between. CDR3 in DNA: TGTGCCACCAGTGACAGGGATATACCCTACAATGAGCAGTTCTTC. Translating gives CATSDRDIPYNEQFF.

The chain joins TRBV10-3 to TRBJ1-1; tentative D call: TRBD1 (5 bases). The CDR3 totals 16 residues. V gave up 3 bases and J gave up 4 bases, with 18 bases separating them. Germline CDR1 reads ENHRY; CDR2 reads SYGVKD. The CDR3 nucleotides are TGTGCCATCAGTGACCCTACCGGGACGGCAACCACTGAAGCTTTCTTT. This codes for CAISDPTGTATTEAFF.

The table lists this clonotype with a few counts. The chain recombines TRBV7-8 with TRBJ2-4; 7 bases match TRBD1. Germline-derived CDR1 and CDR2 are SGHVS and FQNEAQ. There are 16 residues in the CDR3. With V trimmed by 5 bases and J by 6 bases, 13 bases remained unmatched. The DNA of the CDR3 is TGTGCCAGCAGCCCAGACAGGGTATCGCATGGAAACATTCAGTACTTC. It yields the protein CASSPDRVSHGNIQYF. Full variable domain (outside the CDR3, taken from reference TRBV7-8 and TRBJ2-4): GAGVSQSPRYKVAKRGQDVALRCDPISGHVSLFWYQQALGQGPEFLTYFQNEAQLDKSGLPSDRFFAERPEGSVSTLKIQRTQQEDSAVYLCASSPDRVSHGNIQYFGAGTRLSVL.